Each of the 4 T cell receptor beta chains below was sequenced from the same sample in a study of T cell responses to AZD1222 COVID-19 vaccine. Only in-frame clones appear in the TCRdb table, and some are missing; sequencing was by immunoSEQ multiplex PCR. The table records under 150,000 clones, 70% to 90% of them present only once. The sequencing used peripheral blood, collected 28 days after the second AZD1222 dose. These TCRs come from an adult who received the AZD1222 COVID-19 vaccine.

This chain links TRBV28 with TRBJ2-7, with no clear D. V lost 8 bases and J lost 0, with 8 bases in between. This CDR3 spans 12 amino acids. Looked up from germline, CDR1 is MDHEN and CDR2 is SYDVKM. The CDR3 here is CASSTPSYEQYF. The DNA for the CDR3 is TGTGCCAGCTCAACCCCCTCCTACGAGCAGTACTTC.

This rearrangement joins TRBV3-1 (or the pseudogene TRBV3-2) to TRBJ2-1; 13 bases fit TRBD2. This CDR3 has 17 residues. V shed 4 bases, J shed 1 base, and the junction held 4 bases outside the gene matches. CDR1 and CDR2 from the germline V gene are LGHDT and YNNKEL (reference sequence). The CDR3 nucleotides are TGTGCCAGCAGCCTCGGGACTAGCGGGGCTTCCTACAATGAGCAGTTCTTC. Translated: CASSLGTSGASYNEQFF.

The chain recombines TRBV25-1 with TRBJ1-6, with TRBD1 as a possible D gene (5 bases). Germline V lookup: CDR1 MGHDK, CDR2 SYGVNS. The V and J ends lost 7 bases and 7 bases respectively, with 11 bases between them. This CDR3 contains 13 residues. In DNA, the CDR3 is TGTGCCAGCAAGGACATTTCGAATTCACCCCTCCACTTT. It codes for CASKDISNSPLHF.

This chain uses TRBV10-3 with TRBJ2-3; D call uncertain. Germline loops: CDR1 ENHRY, CDR2 SYGVKD. The CDR3 has 14 residues. The V end was cut by 7 bases, the J end by 0 bases, with 11 bases between. Here the CDR3 reads CAIKGAFSTDTQYF. The CDR3 nucleotides read TGTGCCATCAAAGGCGCGTTTAGCACAGATACGCAGTATTTT.